Shown below are 20 T cell receptor beta chains from a single sample sequenced in a study of blood T cells in healthy people across ages. Alongside a J-beta primer mix, a sample-barcoded 5' primer served in a second PCR lasting roughly 6 to 11 cycles. TCRdb re-analysed the 5' RACE reads in MiXCR, keeping a single row per CDR3 protein. Of about 680,000 distinct CDR3 sequences listed, approximately 49% are singletons. The sequenced material came from blood. All receptors derive from a woman aged 60-75 years in good health.

CDR3 sequence (DNA): TGTGCCAGCAGCCCGCTGGGGTCGGACAGCCTTTACGGCTACACCTTC. Encoded protein: CASSPLGSDSLYGYTF. V is TRBV28 and J is TRBJ1-2, with D tentatively TRBD1 (6 bases). The germline V gene encodes CDR1 MDHEN and CDR2 SYDVKM. This CDR3 is built from 16 residues. V was clipped by 6 bases and J by 8 bases, with 25 bases between them.

This CDR3 is CASSGDSNYGYTF. The CDR3 nucleotides read TGTGCCAGCAGCGGGGACAGCAACTATGGCTACACCTTC. The chain employs TRBV7-9 and TRBJ1-2; the match to TRBD1 covers 7 bases. The J segment lost 2 bases and the V segment lost 5 bases, leaving 2 bases of the junction unmatched. The germline V gene encodes CDR1 SEHNR and CDR2 FQNEAQ (reference sequence). The CDR3 totals 13 residues.

As concerns this clonotype: One end of the junction fails to match germline, which may point to a read error. The genes are TRBV7-2 and TRBJ2-4, with D unclear. Looked up from germline, CDR1 is SGHTA and CDR2 is FQGNSA. This CDR3 is 15 amino acids long. The CDR3 DNA follows: TGTGCCGGCAGCCTTACCCAGATAGCCAAAAACATTCAGTACTTC. Encoded protein: CAGSLTQIAKNIQYF.

The gene calls are TRBV20-1 and TRBJ2-7; 10 bases fit TRBD2. This CDR3 is built from 14 residues. Germline V gene sequence: CDR1 DFQATT, CDR2 SNEGSKA (reference sequence). V trimming: 3 bases; J trimming: 6 bases; junction bases outside the gene matches: 8. The CDR3, as DNA: TGCAGTGCTAGTACGACTAGCGGGTTCCGCGAGCAGTACTTC. It is translated as CSASTTSGFREQYF.

A remark on this clonotype: Germline is not matched at one junction end, which may reflect a read error. The rearrangement joins TRBV4-1 to TRBJ1-2; D remains ambiguous. The CDR3 is made up of 14 amino acids. Per germline, CDR1 MGHRA and CDR2 YSYEKL. As DNA, the CDR3 is TGCGCCAGCAGCCAAGTCCCCGATAACTATGACTACACCTTC. It codes for CASSQVPDNYDYTF.

The chain employs TRBV4-2 and TRBJ1-5, with 7 bases that match TRBD1. The CDR3 is made up of 18 amino acids. The germline gives CDR1 LGHNA, CDR2 YNFKEQ. V shed 2 bases and J 0 bases; nucleotides not matched to a gene: 10. The CDR3 loop reads CASSQPAGGDHSNQPQHF. The CDR3, as DNA: TGTGCCAGCAGCCAACCGGCAGGGGGGGATCATAGCAATCAGCCCCAGCATTTT.

This clonotype appeared a few times. The chain employs TRBV7-2 and TRBJ2-1, with D possibly matching TRBD2 (6 bases). The J call may not be correct, given that the DNA end is closer to TRBJ2-7. The CDR3 contains 14 residues. In germline, CDR1 is SGHTA, CDR2 FQGNSA. This chain's CDR3 is CASARGGPFEEQYF. The CDR3, as DNA: TGTGCCAGCGCTAGGGGAGGCCCTTTTGAAGAGCAGTACTTC.

Comment on this clonotype: Possible read error: a much larger clone is one base away. The DNA for the CDR3 is TGTGCCATCAAGGGGACAGAAGAGATCCAGTACTTC. Translating gives CAIKGTEEIQYF. The chain joins TRBV10-3 to TRBJ2-5; 7 nucleotides match TRBD1. From germline, CDR1 is ENHRY and CDR2 SYGVKD. This CDR3 has 12 residues.

The rearrangement uses TRBV29-1 and TRBJ2-3, with D possibly being TRBD1 (6 bases). Germline V gene data show CDR1 as SQVTM and CDR2 as ANQGSEA. The CDR3 runs 12 residues. Trimming took 5 bases from V and 10 from J, leaving 16 bases between them. The DNA for the CDR3 is TGCAGCGTTCCCAGGGGCTCAGGGGCGCAGTATTTT. Protein sequence: CSVPRGSGAQYF.

As for this clonotype: A much larger clone lies a single base off, so this may be a read error. The gene calls are TRBV28 and TRBJ2-1; 9 bases align to TRBD1. J was trimmed by 10 bases and V by 4 bases; bases with no gene match: 11. Germline assignment: CDR1 MDHEN and CDR2 SYDVKM. The CDR3 spans 15 residues. The chain's CDR3 is CASSSLQGASYEQFF. Here the CDR3 DNA reads TGTGCCAGCAGTTCCCTACAGGGGGCCTCCTACGAGCAGTTCTTC.

The chain recombines TRBV6-2 or TRBV6-3 with TRBJ2-1; 10 bases match TRBD2. With 6 bases clipped from V and 1 base from J, the junction kept 9 bases outside the gene matches. CDR1 and CDR2 from the germline V gene are MNHEY and SVGEGT. The CDR3 has 17 residues. CDR3 residues: CASSRAASGSSYNEQFF. CDR3 coding DNA: TGTGCCAGCAGCCGGGCGGCTAGCGGGAGTTCCTACAATGAGCAGTTCTTC.

The count of this clonotype is one. This chain uses TRBV7-2 with TRBJ2-4; no clear D gene. TRBJ2-7 matches the DNA end more closely, so the J call is doubtful. The CDR3 totals 13 residues. Germline values: CDR1 SGHTA, CDR2 FQGNSA. The CDR3 sequence is CASSPPPTYEQYF. Written as DNA, the CDR3 is TGTGCCAGCAGCCCGCCCCCCACCTACGAGCAGTACTTC.

The chain uses TRBV20-1 and TRBJ1-1; 8 bases agree with TRBD1. Germline CDR1 DFQATT, CDR2 SNEGSKA (reference sequence). This CDR3 has 14 residues. J gave up 5 bases and V 0 bases, and 5 bases lay outside the gene matches. CDR3 in amino acids: CSARDRQGRTEAFF. CDR3 DNA: TGCAGTGCTAGAGATCGACAGGGGAGGACTGAAGCTTTCTTT.

This rearrangement joins TRBV4-3 to TRBJ1-2; D not certain. Germline-derived CDR1 and CDR2 are LGHNA and YSLEER. Trimming cost V 0 bases and J 4 bases, with 12 bases left between them. There are 15 residues in the CDR3. The CDR3 coding sequence is TGCGCCAGCAGCCAAGACCCTACGGGCCTCTATGGCTACACCTTC. It is translated as CASSQDPTGLYGYTF.

The chain is built from TRBV4-2 and TRBJ2-1, with TRBD2 matching 10 bases. CDR1 is LGHNA and CDR2 is YNFKEQ in the germline V gene. Unmatched junction bases numbered 8, after V lost 1 base and J lost 8 bases. This CDR3 comprises 16 residues. CDR3 protein: CASSQVLGLAKYEQFF. In DNA, the CDR3 is TGTGCCAGCAGCCAAGTCCTGGGACTAGCGAAGTATGAGCAGTTCTTC.

This chain uses TRBV7-3 with TRBJ2-7, with D possibly being TRBD1 (6 bases). The germline V gene encodes CDR1 SGHTA and CDR2 FQGTGA. Trimming stripped 5 bases from V and 4 bases from J, with 24 bases between. The CDR3 is 17 residues long. This CDR3 is CASSETIYRGGSYEQYF. For the CDR3, the DNA is TGTGCCAGCAGCGAAACCATATACAGAGGGGGTTCGTACGAGCAGTACTTC.

Note on this clonotype: The junction does not match germline at one end; this may be a read error. The gene calls are TRBV3-1 and TRBJ2-3, with TRBD2 matching over 10 bases. Per germline, CDR1 LGHDT and CDR2 YNNKEL (reference sequence). This CDR3 comprises 17 residues. CDR3 sequence (DNA): TGTGCCAGTAGCCGCGGAGCTAGCGGGAGCTCAGCAGATACGCAGTATTTT. Its protein product is CASSRGASGSSADTQYF.

This clonotype was detected a few times. The rearrangement uses TRBV6-4 and TRBJ2-1; TRBD2 matches 11 bases. Germline V gene data show CDR1 as MRHNA and CDR2 as SNTAGT. The CDR3 totals 14 residues. V was clipped by 8 bases and J by 5 bases; unmatched bases: 5. As DNA, the CDR3 is TGTGCCAGCCGCGGGACTAGCGGAAACAATGAGCAGTTCTTC. It specifies CASRGTSGNNEQFF.

This clonotype has a handful of counts. The V and J genes are TRBV7-2 and TRBJ2-3; 9 bases agree with TRBD2. Trimming removed 9 bases from V and 4 bases from J; junction bases left unmatched: 11. Per the germline V gene, CDR1 is SGHTA and CDR2 is FQGNSA. This CDR3 region has 15 residues. CDR3 region: CASSVGGRGADTQYF. DNA of the CDR3: TGTGCCAGTTCTGTAGGCGGGAGGGGTGCAGATACGCAGTATTTT.

The chain's CDR3 is CASSVGGNGPQHF. The DNA of the CDR3 is TGTGCCAGCAGCGTTGGAGGGAATGGGCCCCAGCATTTT. The V and J genes are TRBV9 and TRBJ1-5; D is undetermined. Trimming shortened V by 2 bases and J by 9 bases, and 12 bases separated the two germline ends. This CDR3 is 13 amino acids long. Germline CDR1 and CDR2: SGDLS and YYNGEE.